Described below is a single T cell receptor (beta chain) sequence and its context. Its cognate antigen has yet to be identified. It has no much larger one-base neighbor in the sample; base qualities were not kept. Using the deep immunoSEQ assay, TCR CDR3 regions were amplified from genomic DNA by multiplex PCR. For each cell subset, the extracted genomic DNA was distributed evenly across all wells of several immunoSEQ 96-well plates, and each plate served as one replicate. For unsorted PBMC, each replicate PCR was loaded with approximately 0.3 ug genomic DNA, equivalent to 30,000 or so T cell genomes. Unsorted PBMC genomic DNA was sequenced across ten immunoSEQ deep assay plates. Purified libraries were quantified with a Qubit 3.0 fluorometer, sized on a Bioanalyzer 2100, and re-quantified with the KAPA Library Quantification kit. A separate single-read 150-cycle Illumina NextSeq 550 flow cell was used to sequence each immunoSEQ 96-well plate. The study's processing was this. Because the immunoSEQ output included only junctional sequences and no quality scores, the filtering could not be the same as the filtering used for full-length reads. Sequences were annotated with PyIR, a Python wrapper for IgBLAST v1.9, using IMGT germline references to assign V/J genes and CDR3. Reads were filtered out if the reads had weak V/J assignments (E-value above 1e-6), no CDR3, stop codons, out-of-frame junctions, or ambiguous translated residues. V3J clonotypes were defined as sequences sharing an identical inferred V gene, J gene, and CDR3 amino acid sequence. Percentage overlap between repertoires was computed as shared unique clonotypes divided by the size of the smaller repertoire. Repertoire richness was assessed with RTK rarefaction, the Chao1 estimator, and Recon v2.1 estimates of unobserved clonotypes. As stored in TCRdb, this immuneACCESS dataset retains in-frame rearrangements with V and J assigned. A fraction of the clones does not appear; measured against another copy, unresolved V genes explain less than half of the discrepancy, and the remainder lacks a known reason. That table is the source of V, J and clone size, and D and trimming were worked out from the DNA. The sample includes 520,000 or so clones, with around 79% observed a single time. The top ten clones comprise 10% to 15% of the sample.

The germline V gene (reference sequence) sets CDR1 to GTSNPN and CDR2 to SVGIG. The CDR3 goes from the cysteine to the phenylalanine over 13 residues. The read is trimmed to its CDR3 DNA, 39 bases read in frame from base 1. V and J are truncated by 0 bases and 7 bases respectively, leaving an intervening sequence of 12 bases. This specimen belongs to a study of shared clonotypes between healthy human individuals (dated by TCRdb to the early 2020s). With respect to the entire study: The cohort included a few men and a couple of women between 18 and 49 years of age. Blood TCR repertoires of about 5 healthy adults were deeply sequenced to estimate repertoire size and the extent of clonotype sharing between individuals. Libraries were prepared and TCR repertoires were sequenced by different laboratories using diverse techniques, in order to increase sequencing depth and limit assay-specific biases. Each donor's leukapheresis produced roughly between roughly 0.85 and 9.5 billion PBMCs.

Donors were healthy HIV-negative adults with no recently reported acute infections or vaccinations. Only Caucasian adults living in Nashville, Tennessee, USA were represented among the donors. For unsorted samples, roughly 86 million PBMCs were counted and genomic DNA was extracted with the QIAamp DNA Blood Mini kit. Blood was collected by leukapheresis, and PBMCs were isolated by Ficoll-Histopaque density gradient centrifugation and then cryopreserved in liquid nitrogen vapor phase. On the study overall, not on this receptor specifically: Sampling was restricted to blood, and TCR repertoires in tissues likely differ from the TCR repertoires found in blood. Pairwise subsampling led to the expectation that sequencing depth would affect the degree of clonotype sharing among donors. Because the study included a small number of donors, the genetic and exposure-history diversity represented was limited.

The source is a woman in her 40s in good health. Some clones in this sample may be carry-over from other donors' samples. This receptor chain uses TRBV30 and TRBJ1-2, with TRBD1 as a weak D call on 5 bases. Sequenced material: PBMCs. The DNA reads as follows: TGTGCCTGGAGTGTAATGGGGGAGGGTGGCTACACCTTC. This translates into CAWSVMGEGGYTF.